Following are 28 T cell receptor beta chains from one sample sequenced in a study of T cell repertoires in MIS-A myocarditis. Repertoires were generated with immunoSEQ multiplex PCR, while TCRdb's copy carries only in-frame clones and drops some. The sample has 14,000 to 15,000 clones, around two thirds seen once. Material for sequencing was left ventricle heart tissue obtained at autopsy. These TCRs come from a man between 18 and 35 years old with fulminant myocarditis from multisystem inflammatory syndrome in adults (MIS-A) after COVID-19.

In this sample, this clone turned up once. The rearrangement links TRBV5-1 to TRBJ2-3; TRBD2 matches 13 bases. Trimming removed 9 bases from V and 2 bases from J; junction bases left unmatched: 9. Germline CDR1 reads SGHRS; CDR2 reads YFSETQ. The CDR3 consists of 16 residues. CDR3 region: CATSRLAGGYTDTQYF. The CDR3, as DNA: TGCGCCACCTCGAGACTAGCGGGGGGCTACACAGATACGCAGTATTTT.

This clone has more than one count but fewer than ten. The chain is built from TRBV30 and TRBJ1-1; tentative D call: TRBD1 (5 bases). V lost 2 bases to trimming and J lost 8 bases, with 27 bases between them. Germline V gene lookup returns CDR1 GTSNPN and CDR2 SVGIG (reference sequence). The CDR3 covers 17 residues. The DNA for the CDR3 is TGTGCCTGGAGTTTGGGGACCGCGGCCTCCGTCGGGTGCGAAGCTTTCTTT. Protein sequence: CAWSLGTAASVGCEAFF.

The V gene is TRBV4-2, the J gene TRBJ1-1; possible D gene TRBD1, 5 bases. The germline gives CDR1 LGHNA, CDR2 YNFKEQ. Trimming took 4 bases from V and 6 from J, leaving 12 bases between them. The CDR3 sequence is 13 residues long. For the CDR3, the DNA is TGTGCCAGCAGCCCTCAGGGTAAGTCTGAAGCTTTCTTT. This encodes CASSPQGKSEAFF.

The V gene is TRBV7-9, the J gene TRBJ1-2, with 7 bases matching TRBD1. The length of the CDR3 is 13 residues. Germline CDR1 is SEHNR and CDR2 is FQNEAQ (reference sequence). J lost 10 bases, V lost 5 bases, and 10 bases had no gene match. Here the CDR3 reads CASSPTTGSAYTF. For the CDR3, the DNA is TGTGCCAGCAGCCCGACGACAGGGTCTGCCTACACCTTC.

The chain has TRBV5-6 and TRBJ1-4, with D perhaps matching TRBD1 (5 bases). V lost 3 bases and J lost 4, with 10 bases in between. Germline lookup yields CDR1 SGHDT and CDR2 YYEEEE. There are 14 residues in the CDR3. DNA for the CDR3: TGTGCCAGCAGCTCCGGGACCTATAATGAAAAACTGTTTTTT. Translated: CASSSGTYNEKLFF.

This sequence joins TRBV2 and TRBJ2-7, with D possibly matching TRBD1 (6 bases). This CDR3 spans 14 amino acids. CDR1 and CDR2 from the germline V gene are SNHLY and FYNNEI. V shed 6 bases and J shed 3 bases, with 15 bases lying between them. CDR3 sequence (DNA): TGTGCCAGCAGCCTTGACAGGAGCCTCTACGAGCAGTACTTC. This translates into CASSLDRSLYEQYF.

The V gene is TRBV9, the J gene TRBJ2-3; a weak D match, TRBD1 (6 bases). Germline V CDR1 and CDR2: SGDLS, YYNGEE. Trimming stripped 4 bases from V and 1 base from J, with 13 bases between. The CDR3 runs 15 residues. The CDR3 loop is CASSSQGQGTDTQYF. CDR3 nucleotide sequence: TGTGCCAGCAGCAGTCAGGGGCAGGGCACAGATACGCAGTATTTT. Full variable domain (rest looked up from reference TRBV9 and TRBJ2-3): DSGVTQTPKHLITATGQRVTLRCSPRSGDLSVYWYQQSLDQGLQFLIQYYNGEERAKGNILERFSAQQFPDLHSELNLSSLELGDSALYFCASSSQGQGTDTQYFGPGTRLTVL.

The J gene is TRBJ2-2, the V gene TRBV6-4; TRBD1 aligns across 7 bases. CDR3 size: 16 residues. The ends lost 2 bases at V and 6 bases at J; junction bases unmatched: 9. The germline CDR1 and CDR2 sequences are MRHNA and SNTAGT. CDR3 sequence reads: CASSDPKDRLAGELFF. In DNA form, the CDR3 reads TGTGCCAGCAGTGACCCGAAGGACAGGTTGGCCGGGGAGCTGTTTTTT.

The gene calls are TRBV3-1 (or the pseudogene TRBV3-2) and TRBJ1-1; D is uncertain. CDR3 length: 14 amino acids. The V end lost 0 bases, the J end lost 1 base, and 6 bases lay between the germline ends. Germline CDR1 reads LGHDT; CDR2 reads YNNKEL (reference sequence). CDR3 in DNA: TGTGCCAGCAGCCAAGACTGGGGGAACACTGAAGCTTTCTTT. Translating it yields CASSQDWGNTEAFF.

The rearrangement links TRBV28 to TRBJ2-1; 9 positions agree with TRBD2. In germline, CDR1 is MDHEN, CDR2 SYDVKM. The CDR3 has 16 amino acids. Trimming at V came to 5 bases and at J to 0 bases, leaving 5 bases not matched to a gene. The CDR3 coding sequence is TGTGCCAGCAGTCGACTAGCGGCTCTCTCCTACAATGAGCAGTTCTTC. Translated, it gives CASSRLAALSYNEQFF. Filled out from reference TRBV28 and TRBJ2-1, the complete variable domain reads DVKVTQSSRYLVKRTGEKVFLECVQDMDHENMFWYRQDPGLGLRLIYFSYDVKMKEKGDIPEGYSVSREKKERFSLILESASTNQTSMYLCASSRLAALSYNEQFFGPGTRLTVL.

V is TRBV3-1 (or the pseudogene TRBV3-2) and J is TRBJ1-5, with D tentatively TRBD1 (5 bases). Trimming pared 1 base from V and 7 bases from J, leaving 14 bases between. The CDR3 has 15 amino acids. The germline gives CDR1 LGHDT, CDR2 YNNKEL (reference sequence). CDR3 amino acids: CASSQGAGGQQPQHF. The CDR3 nucleotides read TGTGCCAGCAGCCAAGGGGCGGGGGGTCAACAGCCCCAGCATTTT.

This clone showed up just a few times. This chain uses TRBV28 with TRBJ1-2; no firm D call. The CDR3 covers 13 residues. V was cut by 3 bases and J by 8 bases, with 13 bases left in between. Germline V gives CDR1 MDHEN, CDR2 SYDVKM. The CDR3: CASSFLLTPGYTF. As DNA, the CDR3 is TGTGCCAGCAGTTTTCTCCTGACCCCCGGCTACACCTTC.

The chain combines TRBV7-2 with TRBJ2-2; possibly TRBD2 for D (6 bases). CDR3 size: 14 residues. Per the germline V gene, CDR1 is SGHTA and CDR2 is FQGNSA. With 5 bases removed from V and 7 bases from J, the gap between germline ends came to 14 bases. DNA for the CDR3: TGTGCCAGCAGCCCTCAACTAGCTTACGGGGAGCTGTTTTTT. This codes for CASSPQLAYGELFF. The entire variable domain, with the rest obtained from reference TRBV7-2 and TRBJ2-2, is as follows: GAGVSQSPSNKVTEKGKDVELRCDPISGHTALYWYRQSLGQGLEFLIYFQGNSAPDKSGLPSDRFSAERTGGSVSTLTIQRTQQEDSAVYLCASSPQLAYGELFFGEGSRLTVL.

In this sample, this clone turned up a few times. This chain links TRBV27 with TRBJ2-2, with no clear D. Germline V gene sequence: CDR1 MNHEY, CDR2 SMNVEV (reference sequence). This CDR3 spans 16 amino acids. Trimming stripped 7 bases from V and 6 bases from J, with 21 bases between. The CDR3 DNA sequence: TGTGCCAGCACCCAAGCCACCTCTCTAAGTTCCGGGGAGCTGTTTTTT. This codes for CASTQATSLSSGELFF.

This clone was counted a few times. The rearrangement joins TRBV7-2 to TRBJ1-3; 8 nucleotides align to TRBD1. This CDR3 has 15 amino acids. CDR1 is SGHTA and CDR2 is FQGNSA in the germline V gene. J was trimmed by 2 bases and V by 4 bases; bases with no gene match: 4. CDR3 bases: TGTGCCAGCAGCTCCTCGACAGGGGCTGGAAACACCATATATTTT. Amino acids: CASSSSTGAGNTIYF.

The chain couples TRBV5-4 to TRBJ2-7, with TRBD1 matching over 12 bases. Germline V CDR1 and CDR2: SGHNT, YYREEE (reference sequence). The trim removed 3 bases at V and 2 bases at J, leaving 3 bases unmatched. The CDR3 spans 15 residues. CDR3 bases: TGTGCCAGCAGCTCCGGGACAGGGGGCGCCTACGAGCAGTACTTC. This translates into CASSSGTGGAYEQYF.

The chain is built from TRBV2 and TRBJ2-7, with unresolved D. CDR3 size: 11 residues. Per the germline V gene, CDR1 is SNHLY and CDR2 is FYNNEI. V lost 7 bases to trimming and J lost 2 bases, with 6 bases between them. Here the CDR3 reads CASMVTYEQYF. Written as DNA, the CDR3 is TGTGCCAGCATGGTTACCTACGAGCAGTACTTC.

This chain joins TRBV7-2 and TRBJ2-7, with D unresolved. The germline V and J ends were trimmed by 3 bases and 5 bases, with 14 bases remaining between them. The CDR3 contains 14 residues. Germline V lookup: CDR1 SGHTA, CDR2 FQGNSA. In DNA form, the CDR3 reads TGTGCCAGCAGCTTCGACAATTTTAGCCACGAGCAGTACTTC. The encoded protein is CASSFDNFSHEQYF.

The chain combines TRBV2 with TRBJ2-7, with D perhaps being TRBD1 or TRBD2 (5 bases each). From germline, CDR1 is SNHLY and CDR2 FYNNEI. The ends were cut back, 8 bases at V and 7 bases at J, with 15 bases in the middle. The CDR3 has 12 residues. CDR3 amino acids: CASDAWGGEQYF. The CDR3 nucleotides are TGTGCCAGCGACGCGTGGGGCGGGGAGCAGTACTTC.

The chain recombines TRBV6-5 with TRBJ2-2, with D possibly TRBD1 on 5 matching bases. The CDR3 is 15 amino acids. Germline values: CDR1 MNHEY, CDR2 SVGAGI. Deletions cut 2 bases from V and 4 bases from J, with 11 bases between. CDR3 DNA sequence: TGTGCCAGCAGTTACCAAATCGACAGCACCGGGGAGCTGTTTTTT. Encoded protein: CASSYQIDSTGELFF.

The chain couples TRBV4-3 to TRBJ2-5; 7 nucleotides align to TRBD1. Germline loops: CDR1 LGHNA, CDR2 YSLEER. V was pared by 0 bases and J by 2 bases, with 3 bases of the junction left unmatched. This CDR3 contains 15 residues. CDR3 in amino acids: CASSQDYRGQETQYF. The CDR3 nucleotides are TGCGCCAGCAGCCAAGATTACAGGGGTCAAGAGACCCAGTACTTC.

V and J are TRBV7-2 and TRBJ1-2; 11 nucleotides match TRBD1. Per germline, CDR1 SGHTA and CDR2 FQGNSA. The CDR3 runs 14 residues. V was clipped by 5 bases and J by 13 bases; unmatched bases: 12. CDR3 protein: CASSPRGDRGEGTF. The CDR3 DNA follows: TGTGCCAGCAGCCCACGGGGGGACAGGGGGGAAGGCACCTTC.

This clone was seen once. The J gene is TRBJ1-1, the V gene TRBV24-1, with TRBD1 matching 9 bases. V shed 4 bases and J 4 bases; nucleotides not matched to a gene: 0. The CDR3 length is 13 residues. Germline CDR1 reads KGHDR; CDR2 reads SFDVKD. The CDR3 here is CATSETGGTEAFF. The CDR3 nucleotides read TGTGCCACCAGTGAGACAGGGGGCACTGAAGCTTTCTTT.

The chain combines TRBV2 with TRBJ1-1; the D is unclear. The CDR3 has 12 amino acids. The germline V and J ends were trimmed by 10 bases and 5 bases, with 14 bases remaining between them. Germline V CDR1 and CDR2: SNHLY, FYNNEI. For the CDR3, the DNA is TGTGCCACCTTAGACGGAGGGACTGAAGCTTTCTTT. The encoded protein is CATLDGGTEAFF.

The genes are TRBV28 and TRBJ2-1, with unresolved D. The CDR3 has 12 amino acids. Germline CDR1 MDHEN, CDR2 SYDVKM. The V end was cut by 5 bases, the J end by 6 bases, with 8 bases between. Here the CDR3 reads CASSRIINEQFF. The CDR3 DNA is TGTGCCAGCAGTAGAATCATCAATGAGCAGTTCTTC.

This clone has only a few counts. This CDR3 is also generated by other DNA sequences in the sample. The rearrangement uses TRBV5-1 and TRBJ2-5, with D hard to call. V gave up 2 bases and J gave up 1 base, with 0 bases separating them. Germline-derived CDR1 and CDR2 are SGHRS and YFSETQ. This CDR3 comprises 11 residues. The CDR3 sequence is CASSFQETQYF. The CDR3 coding sequence is TGCGCCAGCAGCTTCCAAGAGACCCAGTACTTC.

CDR3 sequence: CASSLLDRNNEQFF. For the CDR3, the DNA is TGCGCCAGCAGCCTATTGGACAGGAACAATGAGCAGTTCTTC. The genes are TRBV4-1 and TRBJ2-1; 7 positions agree with TRBD1. The CDR3 covers 14 residues. After removal of 4 bases from V and 5 bases from J, the junction contained 5 bases not matched to a gene. The V gene's germline CDR1 is MGHRA and CDR2 YSYEKL.

The rearrangement joins TRBV6-5 to TRBJ2-7; TRBD1 is a possible D gene (6 bases). Germline V CDR1 and CDR2: MNHEY, SVGAGI. This CDR3 is built from 12 residues. V shed 5 bases and J shed 4 bases, with 9 bases lying between them. The CDR3 is CASSPRGYEQYF. The DNA of the CDR3 is TGTGCCAGCAGTCCCAGGGGTTACGAGCAGTACTTC.